The 32 T cell receptor beta chains below come from one sample, sequenced in a study of cytomegalovirus exposure and HLA in healthy donors. PCR employed 60 Vbeta and 13 Jbeta primers. Here immunoSEQ multiplex PCR was the method, and the copy in TCRdb shows in-frame clones only, minus some. The table lists about 120,000 clones, roughly 80% of them singletons, with about 10% in the top ten. The sequencing input was PBMCs. The receptors were sampled from a female donor in good health and CMV-seropositive.

The chain combines TRBV9 with TRBJ1-1; TRBD1 matches at 8 bases. V lost 3 bases and J lost 3; bases outside the gene matches: 10. Per germline, CDR1 SGDLS and CDR2 YYNGEE. The CDR3 is 16 amino acids. CDR3 DNA: TGTGCCAGCAGCGAGGGGAACAGGGGGGGACACACTGAAGCTTTCTTT. Its protein is CASSEGNRGGHTEAFF. The variable domain in full, completed from reference TRBV9 and TRBJ1-1, reads DSGVTQTPKHLITATGQRVTLRCSPRSGDLSVYWYQQSLDQGLQFLIQYYNGEERAKGNILERFSAQQFPDLHSELNLSSLELGDSALYFCASSEGNRGGHTEAFFGQGTRLTVV.

This clone occurred once. The chain couples TRBV6-5 to TRBJ2-7, with TRBD1 as a possible D gene (5 bases). In germline, CDR1 is MNHEY, CDR2 SVGAGI. Trimming took off 8 bases at V and 2 bases at J, with 13 bases between the two ends. This CDR3 has 13 amino acids. The CDR3 region is CASAQGTPYEQYF. CDR3 bases: TGTGCCAGCGCCCAGGGCACCCCCTACGAGCAGTACTTC.

The V gene is TRBV11-2, the J gene TRBJ2-5; D gene uncertain. The CDR3 totals 14 residues. Germline lookup yields CDR1 SGHAT and CDR2 FQNNGV. Trimming took 6 bases from V and 5 from J, leaving 16 bases between them. The CDR3 spells CASREALSWETQYF. CDR3 nucleotides: TGTGCCAGCAGAGAAGCACTTTCGTGGGAGACCCAGTACTTC.

In its sample, this clone was seen once. The chain has TRBV4-1 and TRBJ1-6, with D hard to call. The length of the CDR3 is 15 residues. Trimming shortened V by 2 bases and J by 6 bases, and 11 bases separated the two germline ends. The germline V gene has CDR1 MGHRA and CDR2 YSYEKL. CDR3 sequence: CASSQTGGRNSPLHF. The CDR3 DNA follows: TGCGCCAGCAGCCAAACGGGAGGGCGTAATTCACCCCTCCACTTT.

In its sample, this clone was seen a few times. The rearrangement joins TRBV12-5 to TRBJ1-1, with unresolved D. CDR1 and CDR2 (germline): LGHNT, FRNRAP. The V and J ends lost 3 bases and 4 bases respectively, with 9 bases between them. The CDR3 contains 13 residues. The CDR3 nucleotides read TGTGCTAGTGGTTTCGGGAAGGGCACTGAAGCTTTCTTT. Amino acid sequence: CASGFGKGTEAFF.

This rearrangement joins TRBV2 to TRBJ2-3; the match to TRBD1 covers 8 bases. Trimming took 5 bases from V and 2 from J; bases not matched to a gene: 12. Germline V gene data show CDR1 as SNHLY and CDR2 as FYNNEI. CDR3 size: 17 residues. CDR3 coding DNA: TGTGCCAGCAGTAACGGACAGGGTAACTACGACACAGATACGCAGTATTTT. This codes for CASSNGQGNYDTDTQYF.

This rearrangement joins TRBV7-9 to TRBJ1-4, with a weak D call TRBD1 (5 bases). This CDR3 is 15 amino acids long. Trimming pared 5 bases from V and 7 bases from J, leaving 17 bases between. From germline, CDR1 is SEHNR and CDR2 FQNEAQ (reference sequence). CDR3 sequence (DNA): TGTGCCAGCAGCCCTAACTCAGGGAGGGGTGAAAAACTGTTTTTT. Its translation is CASSPNSGRGEKLFF.

The chain links TRBV7-9 to TRBJ2-1; D gene unclear. The CDR3 loop spans 11 amino acids. Trimming left V 6 bases short and J 10 bases short, with 10 bases between. From germline, CDR1 is SEHNR and CDR2 FQNEAQ (reference sequence). CDR3 residues: CASSFGWEQFF. Here the CDR3 DNA reads TGTGCCAGCAGTTTCGGGTGGGAGCAGTTCTTC.

The V gene is TRBV30, the J gene TRBJ2-2; TRBD1 aligns across 8 bases. Germline lookup yields CDR1 GTSNPN and CDR2 SVGIG (reference sequence). V shed 7 bases and J 5 bases; nucleotides not matched to a gene: 6. The CDR3 length is 13 residues. The CDR3 here is CASDRGKTGELFF. Written as DNA, the CDR3 is TGTGCCTCAGACAGGGGAAAAACCGGGGAGCTGTTTTTT.

The chain employs TRBV6-1 and TRBJ2-1; 8 bases agree with TRBD1. J was trimmed by 6 bases and V by 0 bases; bases with no gene match: 4. Germline loops: CDR1 MNHNS, CDR2 SASEGT. The CDR3 totals 15 residues. CDR3 sequence reads: CASSEATGVRNEQFF. DNA for the CDR3: TGTGCCAGCAGTGAAGCGACAGGGGTCCGCAATGAGCAGTTCTTC.

In this sample, this clone turned up a few times. J is TRBJ1-1 and V is TRBV5-1, with D maybe TRBD1 (5 bases). V was trimmed by 0 bases and J by 4 bases, leaving 7 bases between them. The CDR3 is 13 amino acids. CDR1 SGHRS and CDR2 YFSETQ come from the germline V gene. CDR3 nucleotide sequence: TGCGCCAGCAGCTTGGGCGGGACCACTGAAGCTTTCTTT. Translating gives CASSLGGTTEAFF.

CDR3 region: CASSYSMRGYPYEQYF. The DNA for the CDR3 is TGTGCCAGCAGTTACTCGATGCGGGGGTACCCCTACGAGCAGTACTTC. The V and J genes are TRBV6-5 and TRBJ2-7; 7 nucleotides agree with TRBD2. V was clipped by 0 bases and J by 2 bases; unmatched bases: 7. The CDR3 spans 16 residues. The germline CDR1 and CDR2 sequences are MNHEY and SVGAGI.

The chain carries TRBV7-6 and TRBJ2-5; no clear D gene. Germline V gives CDR1 SGHVS, CDR2 FNYEAQ. V lost 1 base, J lost 5 bases, and 8 bases lay in between. The CDR3 runs 13 residues. The CDR3 protein is CASSLESEETQYF. The CDR3 DNA sequence: TGTGCCAGCAGCTTAGAATCGGAGGAGACCCAGTACTTC.

This rearrangement joins TRBV6-6 to TRBJ2-1; 16 bases are shared with TRBD2. This CDR3 has 16 amino acids. CDR1 is MNHNY, CDR2 SVGAGI, per germline (reference sequence). Trimming at V came to 5 bases and at J to 8 bases, leaving 6 bases not matched to a gene. CDR3 sequence (DNA): TGTGCCAGCAGTAGGGGACTAGCGGGGGGGCAGGATGAGCAGTTCTTC. Its translation: CASSRGLAGGQDEQFF.

The rearrangement joins TRBV2 to TRBJ2-5; D is unclear. The CDR3 runs to 12 residues. The V end lost 10 bases, the J end lost 2 bases, and 11 bases lay between the germline ends. CDR1 and CDR2 from the germline V gene are SNHLY and FYNNEI. CDR3 DNA sequence: TGTGCCACCGCAGCAGGACAAGAGACCCAGTACTTC. This gives the protein CATAAGQETQYF.

The rearrangement links TRBV5-1 to TRBJ1-1; weak D call: TRBD1 (6 bases). The CDR3 length is 15 residues. V dropped 0 bases and J dropped 5 bases, with 14 bases sitting between them. Germline CDR1 and CDR2: SGHRS and YFSETQ. The CDR3 here is CASSLGHRVGTEAFF. Here the CDR3 DNA reads TGCGCCAGCAGCTTGGGTCACAGGGTTGGGACTGAAGCTTTCTTT.

The rearrangement links TRBV2 to TRBJ1-5; D is possibly TRBD1 (5 bases). In germline, CDR1 is SNHLY, CDR2 FYNNEI. Trimming shortened V by 4 bases and J by 9 bases, and 13 bases separated the two germline ends. There are 13 residues in the CDR3. CDR3 protein: CASSGEGHRPQHF. CDR3 sequence (DNA): TGTGCCAGCAGTGGGGAGGGGCATAGGCCCCAGCATTTT.

The chain has TRBV6-5 and TRBJ2-7, with TRBD2 identical over 13 bases. This CDR3 is built from 15 residues. Germline loops: CDR1 MNHEY, CDR2 SVGAGI. V trimming: 6 bases; J trimming: 9 bases; junction bases outside the gene matches: 11. Here the CDR3 DNA reads TGTGCCAGCAGAACTGGGACTAGCGGGGCTTATAGGCAGTACTTC. It codes for CASRTGTSGAYRQYF.

The chain uses TRBV5-8 and TRBJ2-7; D is possibly TRBD2 (6 bases). The CDR3 has 17 amino acids. Trimming shortened V by 2 bases and J by 1 base, and 19 bases separated the two germline ends. CDR1 is SGHTS and CDR2 is YDEGEE in the germline V gene. The CDR3 DNA follows: TGTGCCAGCAGCTTCCTGGTGGGAGCGGGTGATTCCTACGAGCAGTACTTC. Protein product: CASSFLVGAGDSYEQYF.

The chain links TRBV27 to TRBJ2-7; 8 nucleotides line up with TRBD2. This CDR3 spans 14 amino acids. Trimming took 2 bases from V and 2 from J; bases not matched to a gene: 2. The germline gives CDR1 MNHEY, CDR2 SMNVEV (reference sequence). The CDR3 loop reads CASSLRRGAYEQYF. The CDR3, as DNA: TGTGCCAGCAGTTTAAGGCGGGGGGCCTACGAGCAGTACTTC.

This clone was seen only once. This sequence joins TRBV7-8 and TRBJ2-5; D is unresolved. Germline CDR1 and CDR2: SGHVS and FQNEAQ. V dropped 5 bases and J dropped 2 bases, with 12 bases sitting between them. The CDR3 loop spans 14 amino acids. CDR3 DNA sequence: TGTGCCAGCAGCCCTTGGGCGCGTCAAGAGACCCAGTACTTC. Its translation is CASSPWARQETQYF.

This clone appeared a few times. This sequence joins TRBV6-1 and TRBJ2-1, with D possibly being TRBD1 (6 bases). Germline CDR1 is MNHNS and CDR2 is SASEGT. CDR3 length: 14 amino acids. With 7 bases removed from V and 5 bases from J, the gap between germline ends came to 15 bases. CDR3 protein: CASNQGYRDNEQFF. The CDR3 DNA is TGTGCCAGCAATCAGGGGTACAGGGACAATGAGCAGTTCTTC.

This chain connects TRBV14 to TRBJ1-1; unclear D gene. V lost 4 bases, J lost 0 bases, and 12 bases lay in between. Germline V CDR1 and CDR2: SGHDN, FVKESK. The CDR3 runs 15 residues. The CDR3 nucleotides read TGTGCCAGCAGCCCAAGGATGACTATGAACACTGAAGCTTTCTTT. Translated: CASSPRMTMNTEAFF.

This chain joins TRBV10-3 and TRBJ2-1; 9 nucleotides match TRBD2. Germline assignment: CDR1 ENHRY and CDR2 SYGVKD. Unmatched junction bases numbered 5, after V lost 2 bases and J lost 0 bases. CDR3 length: 17 amino acids. The CDR3 region has the DNA TGTGCCATCAGTGAGGGGTATAGCGGGGGCTCCTACAATGAGCAGTTCTTC. Translating it yields CAISEGYSGGSYNEQFF.

This sequence joins TRBV5-6 and TRBJ1-6; the D is unclear. Germline CDR1 SGHDT, CDR2 YYEEEE. V was clipped by 0 bases and J by 2 bases, with 6 bases between them. The length of the CDR3 is 15 residues. CDR3 region: CASSLGGAYNSPLHF. The CDR3 coding sequence is TGTGCCAGCAGCTTGGGGGGAGCCTATAATTCACCCCTCCACTTT. The full variable domain, rest sourced from reference TRBV5-6 and TRBJ1-6, is DAGVTQSPTHLIKTRGQQVTLRCSPKSGHDTVSWYQQALGQGPQFIFQYYEEEERQRGNFPDRFSGHQFPNYSSELNVNALLLGDSALYLCASSLGGAYNSPLHFGNGTRLTVT.

V gene TRBV5-1 combines with J gene TRBJ1-4, with D possibly being TRBD1 (5 bases). This CDR3 contains 15 residues. V gave up 4 bases and J gave up 4 bases, with 14 bases separating them. CDR1 SGHRS and CDR2 YFSETQ come from the germline V gene. CDR3 bases: TGCGCCAGCAGCGGGGCCGACAGCCTTAATGAAAAACTGTTTTTT. Protein sequence: CASSGADSLNEKLFF.

The genes are TRBV4-3 and TRBJ1-1; 10 bases are a match to TRBD1. The length of the CDR3 is 15 residues. V shed 0 bases and J 6 bases; nucleotides not matched to a gene: 4. The germline CDR1 and CDR2 sequences are LGHNA and YSLEER. The CDR3 spells CASSQDGTGVPEAFF. The DNA of the CDR3 is TGCGCCAGCAGCCAAGATGGGACAGGGGTCCCTGAAGCTTTCTTT.

The CDR3 sequence is CAWTRAQSGGGYGYTF. The CDR3 coding sequence is TGTGCCTGGACCCGGGCCCAATCTGGGGGGGGCTATGGCTACACCTTC. This sequence joins TRBV30 and TRBJ1-2, with D perhaps TRBD1 (5 bases). Per germline, CDR1 GTSNPN and CDR2 SVGIG (reference sequence). V was clipped by 4 bases and J by 4 bases, with 22 bases between them. CDR3 length: 16 amino acids.

The rearrangement joins TRBV9 to TRBJ2-2; D may be TRBD2 (6 bases). The CDR3 has 15 residues. From germline, CDR1 is SGDLS and CDR2 YYNGEE. Between the trimmed V and J ends, which lost 6 bases and 7 bases, there was a span of 19 bases. Here the CDR3 reads CASTAGPEEGGELFF. The CDR3, as DNA: TGTGCCAGCACGGCGGGCCCGGAGGAGGGCGGGGAGCTGTTTTTT.

J is TRBJ1-1 and V is TRBV7-3; TRBD1 agrees at 11 bases. CDR3 length: 14 amino acids. Trimming took 5 bases from V and 5 from J; bases not matched to a gene: 4. Germline V lookup: CDR1 SGHTA, CDR2 FQGTGA. The CDR3 region has the DNA TGTGCCAGCAGCAAAGGGACAGGGGGGACTGAAGCTTTCTTT. Amino acids: CASSKGTGGTEAFF.

V is TRBV6-5 and J is TRBJ1-6, with 8 bases that match TRBD1. CDR1 is MNHEY, CDR2 SVGAGI, per germline. V trimming: 6 bases; J trimming: 1 base; junction bases outside the gene matches: 2. The CDR3 contains 15 residues. Here the CDR3 reads CASRDRVSYNSPLHF. The CDR3 nucleotides are TGTGCCAGCAGGGACAGGGTATCCTATAATTCACCCCTCCACTTT.

Concerning this clone: An end of the junction differs from the germline gene, which may be a read error. J is TRBJ2-7 and V is TRBV7-9, with no clear D. The CDR3 loop spans 14 amino acids. Germline V CDR1 and CDR2: SEHNR, FQNEAQ (reference sequence). The CDR3 loop reads CSSSLAGSGYEQYF. CDR3 DNA sequence: TGTTCCAGCAGCTTAGCCGGGTCGGGCTACGAGCAGTACTTC.